The rows below give T cell receptor beta chains drawn from one sample of a study of shared clonotypes between healthy human individuals. The method was immunoSEQ multiplex PCR; TCRdb's version includes in-frame clones alone and lacks a portion of them. Of 950,000 to 1,100,000 clones listed, around 74% were seen once; the top ten hold 1.2% to 1.5%. Sequencing was carried out using memory CD4+ T cells sorted from blood. All receptors come from a man between 18 and 35 years old in good health. The CDR3 runs from the conserved cysteine through the conserved F or W. Each record gives: V gene, D gene, J gene, clone size, CDR3 DNA, CDR3 protein. A D gene is named only where the DNA matches it firmly. Clone size appears in some rows only: once, few, many, or a class for an expanded clone.

TRBV5-1,TRBD2,TRBJ2-3,.,TGCGCCAGCAGCTCCGGGACTAGCGGGGGCTACACAGATACGCAGTATTTT,CASSSGTSGGYTDTQYF
TRBV11-2,.,TRBJ2-7,.,TGTGCCAGCAGCCCCCAGGTCGCAGCCTCCTACGAGCAGTACTTC,CASSPQVAASYEQYF
TRBV19,.,TRBJ1-2,.,TGTGCCAGTAGTATTCTATCGATTGGGCCGGGCGGCTACACCTTC,CASSILSIGPGGYTF
TRBV25-1,.,TRBJ2-7,.,TGTGCCAGCAGTCCTTGGACAGACGGAGGCGAGCAGTACTTC,CASSPWTDGGEQYF
TRBV2,.,TRBJ1-3,.,TGTGCCAGCAGTGAAGGGACCAGGTCTGGAAACACCATATATTTT,CASSEGTRSGNTIYF
TRBV25-1,.,TRBJ2-1,.,TGTGCCAGCAGTGAATCCAAGATCGGCCATGAGCAGTTCTTC,CASSESKIGHEQFF
TRBV7-8,TRBD1,TRBJ1-1,.,TGTGCCAGCAGCACAACAGGGGTATCGGGTGAAGCTTTCTTT,CASSTTGVSGEAFF
TRBV5-6,TRBD1,TRBJ1-2,.,TGTGCCAGCAGCCCTGGATGGACAGGCGAATATGGCTACACCTTC,CASSPGWTGEYGYTF
TRBV5-1,.,TRBJ1-1,.,TGCGCCAGCAGCTTAGGGACATATAACACTGAAGCTTTCTTT,CASSLGTYNTEAFF
TRBV18,TRBD1,TRBJ1-1,.,TGTGCCAGCTCACCTTCCAGGGGGGACACTGAAGCTTTCTTT,CASSPSRGDTEAFF
TRBV7-9,TRBD1,TRBJ2-1,.,TGTGCCAGCAGCTTAGGGCAGGGGGCCCGAGAGCAGTTCTTC,CASSLGQGAREQFF
TRBV7-9,TRBD1,TRBJ1-2,.,TGTGCCAGCAGCTTAGAACAGGGGGGCTACACCTTC,CASSLEQGGYTF
TRBV28,TRBD1,TRBJ2-7,.,TGTGCCAGCAACCGACAGGGGTATAACGAGCAGTACTTC,CASNRQGYNEQYF
TRBV6-1,.,TRBJ1-1,.,TGTGCCAGCAGTGAAGCCACAGGGTGGACTGAAGCTTTCTTT,CASSEATGWTEAFF
TRBV9,.,TRBJ2-7,.,TGTGCCAGCAGCCCAGGGCTCCTCTCCTACGAGCAGTACTTC,CASSPGLLSYEQYF
TRBV19,.,TRBJ1-1,few,TGTGCCAGTAGTATGTCCAGGGCGGGCACTGAAGCTTTCTTT,CASSMSRAGTEAFF
TRBV7-2,.,TRBJ2-3,.,TGTGCCAGCAGCTCCAGGGTGGGGACAGATACGCAGTATTTT,CASSSRVGTDTQYF
TRBV11-2,.,TRBJ2-7,.,TGTGCCAGCAGCTTACCCGAATCTGGGGACTACGAGCAGTACTTC,CASSLPESGDYEQYF
TRBV5-1,.,TRBJ1-2,.,TGCGCCAGCAGCTTGGTCGGGCAGGTTAATGGCTACACCTTC,CASSLVGQVNGYTF
TRBV6-1,.,TRBJ2-1,many,TGTGCCAGCAGTGAAATTAACCAAAAAGGGGATGAGCAGTTCTTC,CASSEINQKGDEQFF
TRBV19,.,TRBJ2-7,.,TGTGCCAGTAGTATGCGGCAGGGTGGGGGCGAGCAGTACTTC,CASSMRQGGGEQYF
TRBV27,TRBD1,TRBJ1-6,.,TGTGCCAGCAGACCGAGGACAGGGGGTCTCTATAATTCACCCCTCCACTTT,CASRPRTGGLYNSPLHF
TRBV5-4,TRBD1,TRBJ1-2,.,TGTGCCAGCAGCCACCCTGGGACAGGGGGCGTGGATGGCTACACCTTC,CASSHPGTGGVDGYTF
TRBV6-6,TRBD1,TRBJ2-3,.,TGTGCCAGCATAAGGGACAGGGTGGAAGATACGCAGTATTTT,CASIRDRVEDTQYF
TRBV9,.,TRBJ1-3,few,TGTGCCAGCAGCGTGGGGGGAGGAAACACCATATATTTT,CASSVGGGNTIYF
TRBV6-1,TRBD1,TRBJ2-3,few,TGTGCCAGCAGGTCCCTACAGGGGGCAGATACGCAGTATTTT,CASRSLQGADTQYF
TRBV7-2,.,TRBJ2-5,.,TGTGCCAGCAGCTTAATGTTCGGGGAGACCCAGTACTTC,CASSLMFGETQYF
TRBV6-5,.,TRBJ2-4,.,TGTGCCAGCAGTCGGGACACCTCTTCCAAAAACATTCAGTACTTC,CASSRDTSSKNIQYF
TRBV5-5,.,TRBJ1-5,.,TGTGCCAGCAGCCGAGGAGGGGATAATAGCAATCAGCCCCAGCATTTT,CASSRGGDNSNQPQHF
TRBV29-1,.,TRBJ1-1,.,TGCAGCGTGTCCCAGGGTGAAGCTTTCTTT,CSVSQGEAFF
TRBV6-1,.,TRBJ2-3,.,TGTGCCAGCAGTGAAGACCCCGGACTTAGCACAGATACGCAGTATTTT,CASSEDPGLSTDTQYF
TRBV7-3,.,TRBJ2-1,.,TGTGCCAGCAGCCCCTCAAGGTCCACCCTCAATGAGCAGTTCTTC,CASSPSRSTLNEQFF
TRBV18,TRBD2,TRBJ2-1,few,TGTGCCAGCTCACCACCAAGTCCCAGCGGGGGGGCCAAGGATGAGCAGTTCTTC,CASSPPSPSGGAKDEQFF
TRBV28,.,TRBJ1-5,.,TGTGCCAGCCTCTCAAGCAATCAGCCCCAGCATTTT,CASLSSNQPQHF
TRBV10-3,.,TRBJ2-5,many,TGTGCCATCAGTGACCTTGCCGAGACCCAGTACTTC,CAISDLAETQYF
TRBV10-3,.,TRBJ2-5,.,TGTGCCATCAGTGGGAAGCAGATGGAGACCCAGTACTTC,CAISGKQMETQYF
TRBV5-1,TRBD1,TRBJ2-7,.,TGCGCCAGCAGCTTGGAAGGGGGCCGAAGTAACGAGCAGTACTTC,CASSLEGGRSNEQYF
TRBV30,.,TRBJ2-3,.,TGTGCCTGGAGCGGGGGCCGGGTCACAGATACGCAGTATTTT,CAWSGGRVTDTQYF
TRBV5-4,.,TRBJ1-2,.,TGTGCCAGCAGCGCCTTTGGGGGTCGTGGCTACACCTTC,CASSAFGGRGYTF
TRBV5-8,.,TRBJ2-5,.,TGTGCCAGCAGCTCGGAAAAAGGACACCTAAATCAAGAGACCCAGTACTTC,CASSSEKGHLNQETQYF